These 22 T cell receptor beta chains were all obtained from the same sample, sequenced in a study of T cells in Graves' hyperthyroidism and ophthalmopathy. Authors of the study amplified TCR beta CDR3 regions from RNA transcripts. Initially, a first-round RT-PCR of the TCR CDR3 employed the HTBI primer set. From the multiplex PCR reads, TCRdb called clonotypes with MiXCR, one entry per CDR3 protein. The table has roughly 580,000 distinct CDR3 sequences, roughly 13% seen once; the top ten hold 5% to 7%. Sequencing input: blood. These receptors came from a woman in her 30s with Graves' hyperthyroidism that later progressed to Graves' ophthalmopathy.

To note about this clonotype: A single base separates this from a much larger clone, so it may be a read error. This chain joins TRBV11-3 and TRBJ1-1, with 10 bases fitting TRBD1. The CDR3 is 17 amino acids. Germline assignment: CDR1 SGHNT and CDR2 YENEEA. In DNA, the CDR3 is TGTGCCAGCAGCTCCCCGTGGGACAGGGGTATTCACACTGAAGCTTCCTTT. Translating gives CASSSPWDRGIHTEASF.

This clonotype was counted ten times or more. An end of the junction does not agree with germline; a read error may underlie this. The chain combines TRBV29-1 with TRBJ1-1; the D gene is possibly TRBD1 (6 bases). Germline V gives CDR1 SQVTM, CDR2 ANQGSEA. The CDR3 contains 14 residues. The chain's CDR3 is CRVVPIGGKGEAFF. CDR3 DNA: TGCAGGGTTGTCCCCATAGGGGGAAAGGGTGAAGCTTTCTTT.

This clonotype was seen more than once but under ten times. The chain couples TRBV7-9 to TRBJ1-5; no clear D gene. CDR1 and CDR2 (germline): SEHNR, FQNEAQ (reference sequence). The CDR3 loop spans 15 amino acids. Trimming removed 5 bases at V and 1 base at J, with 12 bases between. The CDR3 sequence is CASSPGGSSNQPQHF. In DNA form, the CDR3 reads TGTGCCAGCAGCCCCGGTGGGTCCAGCAATCAGCCCCAGCATTTT. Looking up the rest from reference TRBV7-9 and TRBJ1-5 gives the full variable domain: DTGVSQNPRHKITKRGQNVTFRCDPISEHNRLYWYRQTLGQGPEFLTYFQNEAQLEKSRLLSDRFSAERPKGSFSTLEIQRTEQGDSAMYLCASSPGGSSNQPQHFGDGTRLSIL.

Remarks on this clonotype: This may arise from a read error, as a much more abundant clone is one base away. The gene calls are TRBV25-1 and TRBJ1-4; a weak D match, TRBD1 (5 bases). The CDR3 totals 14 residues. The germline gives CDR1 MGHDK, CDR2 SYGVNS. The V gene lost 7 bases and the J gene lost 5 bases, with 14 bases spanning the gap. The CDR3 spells CASNYGAENEKLFF. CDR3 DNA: TGTGCCAGCAATTATGGGGCGGAGAATGAAAAACTGTTTTTT. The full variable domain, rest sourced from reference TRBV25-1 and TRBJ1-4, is EADIYQTPRYLVIGTGKKITLECSQTMGHDKMYWYQQDPGMELHLIHYSYGVNSTEKGDLSSESTVSRIRTEHFPLTLESARPSHTSQYLCASNYGAENEKLFFGSGTQLSVL.

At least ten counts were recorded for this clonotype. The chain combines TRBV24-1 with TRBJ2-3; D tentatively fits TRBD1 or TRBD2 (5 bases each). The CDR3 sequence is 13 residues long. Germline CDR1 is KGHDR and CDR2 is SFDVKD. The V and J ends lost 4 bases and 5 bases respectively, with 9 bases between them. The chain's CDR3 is CATSDRDRDTQYF. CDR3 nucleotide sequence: TGTGCCACCAGTGACCGGGACCGAGATACGCAGTATTTT.

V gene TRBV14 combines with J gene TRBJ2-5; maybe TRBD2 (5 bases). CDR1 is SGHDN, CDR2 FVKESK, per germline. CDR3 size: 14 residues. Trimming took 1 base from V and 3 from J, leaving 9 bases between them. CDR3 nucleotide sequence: TGTGCCAGCAGCCAAGGAGGGTTGGAAGAGACCCAGTACTTC. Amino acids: CASSQGGLEETQYF.

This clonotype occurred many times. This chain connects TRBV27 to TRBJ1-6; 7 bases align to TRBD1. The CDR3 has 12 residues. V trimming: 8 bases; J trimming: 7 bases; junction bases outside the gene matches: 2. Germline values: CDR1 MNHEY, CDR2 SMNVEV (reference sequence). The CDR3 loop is CASRTGNSPLHF. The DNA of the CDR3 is TGTGCCAGCCGGACAGGCAATTCACCCCTCCACTTT.

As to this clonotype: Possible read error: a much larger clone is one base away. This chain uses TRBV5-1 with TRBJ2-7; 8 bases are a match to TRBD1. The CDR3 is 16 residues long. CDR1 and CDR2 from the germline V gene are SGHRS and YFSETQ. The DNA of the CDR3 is TGCGCCAACAGCTTGGAACCCGAGTGGACAGGGCTCGAGCAGTACTTC. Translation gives CANSLEPEWTGLEQYF.

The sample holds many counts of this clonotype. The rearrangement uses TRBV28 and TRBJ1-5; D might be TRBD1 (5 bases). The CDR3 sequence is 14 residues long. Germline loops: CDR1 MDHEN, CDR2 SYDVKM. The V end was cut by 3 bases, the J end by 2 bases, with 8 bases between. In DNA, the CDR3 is TGTGCCAGCAGTTTCAGGGTTGGCAATCAGCCCCAGCATTTT. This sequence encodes CASSFRVGNQPQHF.

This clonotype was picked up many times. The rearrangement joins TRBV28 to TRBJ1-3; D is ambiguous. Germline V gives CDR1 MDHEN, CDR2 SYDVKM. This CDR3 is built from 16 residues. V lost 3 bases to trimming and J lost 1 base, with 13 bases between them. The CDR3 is CASSFWGAVSGNTIYF. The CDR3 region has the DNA TGTGCCAGCAGTTTTTGGGGAGCGGTTTCTGGAAACACCATATATTTT.

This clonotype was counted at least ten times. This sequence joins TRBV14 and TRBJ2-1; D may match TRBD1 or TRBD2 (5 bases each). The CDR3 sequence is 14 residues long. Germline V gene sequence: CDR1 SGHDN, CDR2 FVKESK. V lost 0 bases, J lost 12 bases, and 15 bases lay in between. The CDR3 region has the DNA TGTGCCAGCAGCCAAGATTTGGGGCTAGCTGCGCAGTTCTTC. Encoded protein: CASSQDLGLAAQFF.

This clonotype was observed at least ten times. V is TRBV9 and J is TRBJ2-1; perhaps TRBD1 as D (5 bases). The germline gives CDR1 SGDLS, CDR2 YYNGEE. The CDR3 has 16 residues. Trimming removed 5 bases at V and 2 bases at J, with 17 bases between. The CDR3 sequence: CASSLQQVNPYNEQFF. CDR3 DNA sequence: TGTGCCAGCAGTCTTCAACAGGTTAACCCCTACAATGAGCAGTTCTTC.

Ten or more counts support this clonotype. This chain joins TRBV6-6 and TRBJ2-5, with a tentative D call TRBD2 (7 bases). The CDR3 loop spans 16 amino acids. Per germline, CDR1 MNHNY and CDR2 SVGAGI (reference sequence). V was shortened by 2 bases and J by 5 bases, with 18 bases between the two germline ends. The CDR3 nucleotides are TGTGCCAGCAGTTACGAGGGAAGGAGGGGGGGGGAGACCCAGTACTTC. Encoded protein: CASSYEGRRGGETQYF.

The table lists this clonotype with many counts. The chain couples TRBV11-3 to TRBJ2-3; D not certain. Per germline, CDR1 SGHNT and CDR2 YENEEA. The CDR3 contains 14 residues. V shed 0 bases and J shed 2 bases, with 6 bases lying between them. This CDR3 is CASSLELFTDTQYF. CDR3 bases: TGTGCCAGCAGCTTAGAACTGTTCACAGATACGCAGTATTTT.

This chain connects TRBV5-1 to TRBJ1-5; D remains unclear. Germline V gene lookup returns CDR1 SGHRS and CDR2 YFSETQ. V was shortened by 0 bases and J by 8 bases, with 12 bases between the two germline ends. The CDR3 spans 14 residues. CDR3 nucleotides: TGCGCCAGCAGCTTGGGCAGCCAGTCTGAGCCCCAGCATTTT. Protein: CASSLGSQSEPQHF.

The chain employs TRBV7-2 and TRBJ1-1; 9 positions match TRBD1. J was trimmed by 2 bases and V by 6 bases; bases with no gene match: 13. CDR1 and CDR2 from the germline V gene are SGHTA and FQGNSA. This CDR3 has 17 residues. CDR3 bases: TGTGCCAGCAGGAAACAGGGGGCTGGGGAGACCAACACTGAAGCTTTCTTT. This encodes CASRKQGAGETNTEAFF.

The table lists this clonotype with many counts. CDR3 bases: TGCAGCGTTCGACCTGGGACTGCGGGGAACAATGAGCAGTTCTTC. Its translation: CSVRPGTAGNNEQFF. The genes are TRBV29-1 and TRBJ2-1; D is perhaps TRBD2 (6 bases). Germline-derived CDR1 and CDR2 are SQVTM and ANQGSEA. Trimming stripped 5 bases from V and 5 bases from J, with 19 bases between. The CDR3 totals 15 residues.

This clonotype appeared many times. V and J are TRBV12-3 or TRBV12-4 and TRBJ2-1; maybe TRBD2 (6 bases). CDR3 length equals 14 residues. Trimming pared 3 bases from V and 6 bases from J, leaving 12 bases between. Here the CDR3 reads CASSLRGILNEQFF. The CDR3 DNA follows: TGTGCCAGCAGTTTGCGCGGGATACTCAATGAGCAGTTCTTC.

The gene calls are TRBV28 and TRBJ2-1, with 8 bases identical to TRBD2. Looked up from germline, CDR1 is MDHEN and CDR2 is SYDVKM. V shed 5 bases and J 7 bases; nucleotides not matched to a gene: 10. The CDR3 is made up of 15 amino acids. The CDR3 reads CASSLASGSRNEQFF. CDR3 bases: TGTGCCAGCAGTCTCGCCAGCGGGAGTAGGAATGAGCAGTTCTTC.

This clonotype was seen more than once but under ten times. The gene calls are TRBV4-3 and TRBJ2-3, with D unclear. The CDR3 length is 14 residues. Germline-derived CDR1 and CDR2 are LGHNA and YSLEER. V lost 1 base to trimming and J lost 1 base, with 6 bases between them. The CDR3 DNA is TGCGCCAGCAGCCAAGCGCAGGGCACAGATACGCAGTATTTT. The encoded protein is CASSQAQGTDTQYF.

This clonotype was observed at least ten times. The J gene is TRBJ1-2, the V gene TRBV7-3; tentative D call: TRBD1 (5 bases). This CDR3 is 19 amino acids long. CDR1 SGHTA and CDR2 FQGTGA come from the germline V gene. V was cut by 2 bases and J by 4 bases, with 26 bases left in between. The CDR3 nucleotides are TGTGCCAGCAGCTTAGACCCGAGTTTTACCGCGGGACGGGTCTATGGCTACACCTTC. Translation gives CASSLDPSFTAGRVYGYTF.

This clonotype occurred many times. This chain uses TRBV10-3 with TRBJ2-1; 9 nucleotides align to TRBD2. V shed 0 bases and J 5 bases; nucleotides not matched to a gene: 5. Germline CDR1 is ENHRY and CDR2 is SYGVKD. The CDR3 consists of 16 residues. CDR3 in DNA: TGTGCCATCAGTGAGTCGGGAGCGGGAGGCCACAATGAGCAGTTCTTC. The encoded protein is CAISESGAGGHNEQFF.